Presented here are 27 T cell receptor beta chains from one specimen sequenced in a study of T cell repertoires in aging, cancer and after chemotherapy. Amplification of TCR beta used genomic DNA extracted from peripheral blood. Rearranged V-D-J TRB sequences were amplified with a mixed TRB-A/B primer pool. TCRdb re-called the multiplex PCR reads with MiXCR, one entry per CDR3 protein. The sample lists roughly 5,300 distinct CDR3 sequences, around 30% occurring once. Sequenced: blood. All receptors come from a human donor with a solid tumor.

This clonotype is labeled medium-sized. The chain couples TRBV27 to TRBJ2-3; D perhaps matches TRBD1 (5 bases). This CDR3 is built from 17 residues. V was shortened by 2 bases and J by 2 bases, with 17 bases between the two germline ends. Germline V gene sequence: CDR1 MNHEY, CDR2 SMNVEV (reference sequence). The CDR3 DNA is TGTGCCAGCAGTTTAAGCAGTACAAGGGGCTTCACAGATACGCAGTATTTT. Protein: CASSLSSTRGFTDTQYF.

Worth noting for this clonotype: A much larger clone sits a single nucleotide away, making a read error possible. This chain joins TRBV5-6 and TRBJ2-2; no firm D call. This CDR3 contains 15 residues. V lost 0 bases, J lost 5 bases, and 11 bases lay in between. Per germline, CDR1 SGHDT and CDR2 YYEEEE. The CDR3, as DNA: TGTGCCAGCAGCTTGGCTGCGCGAGGAACCGGGGAGCTGTTTTTT. Translated, it gives CASSLAARGTGELFF.

The chain joins TRBV25-1 to TRBJ2-6, with no clear D. CDR1 is MGHDK, CDR2 SYGVNS, per germline. The germline V and J ends were trimmed by 2 bases and 0 bases, with 14 bases remaining between them. CDR3 length equals 18 residues. The DNA for the CDR3 is TGTGCCAGCAGTGAAGGGCTGACCATGACCTCTGGGGCCAACGTCCTGACTTTC. This gives the protein CASSEGLTMTSGANVLTF.

This clonotype is large. The chain joins TRBV19 to TRBJ1-2; D is unclear. V lost 6 bases and J lost 5, with 13 bases in between. The CDR3 loop spans 13 amino acids. Germline assignment: CDR1 LNHDA and CDR2 SQIVND (reference sequence). CDR3 bases: TGTGCCAGTAGCCCCGGTGCCAGTTATGGCTACACCTTC. Translated: CASSPGASYGYTF.

This clonotype is medium-sized within its sample. The CDR3 protein is CASKRTVLNYEQYF. The CDR3 DNA reads as TGTGCCAGTAAGAGGACAGTCCTGAACTACGAGCAGTACTTC. The J gene is TRBJ2-7, the V gene TRBV19, with D possibly matching TRBD1 (6 bases). The germline V gene has CDR1 LNHDA and CDR2 SQIVND (reference sequence). Between the trimmed V and J ends, which lost 7 bases and 3 bases, there was a span of 16 bases. The CDR3 spans 14 residues.

This clonotype ranks as medium-sized. The chain links TRBV19 to TRBJ1-1; no clear D gene. This CDR3 spans 15 amino acids. V lost 6 bases and J 1 base, leaving 15 bases between the germline ends. From germline, CDR1 is LNHDA and CDR2 SQIVND (reference sequence). The CDR3 loop is CASSTTVMANTEAFF. In nucleotides, the CDR3 is TGTGCCAGTAGCACGACCGTGATGGCGAACACTGAAGCTTTCTTT. Full variable domain (outside the CDR3, taken from reference TRBV19 and TRBJ1-1): DGGITQSPKYLFRKEGQNVTLSCEQNLNHDAMYWYRQDPGQGLRLIYYSQIVNDFQKGDIAEGYSVSREKKESFPLTVTSAQKNPTAFYLCASSTTVMANTEAFFGQGTRLTVV.

Relative to its sample, this clonotype is medium-sized. The chain uses TRBV19 and TRBJ2-7, with TRBD2 identical over 9 bases. With V trimmed by 9 bases and J by 3 bases, 6 bases remained unmatched. This CDR3 is 13 amino acids long. Germline loops: CDR1 LNHDA, CDR2 SQIVND (reference sequence). Written as DNA, the CDR3 is TGTGCCAGCCAGATAGCGGGAGACTACGAGCAGTACTTC. Translated, it gives CASQIAGDYEQYF.

By share of the sample, this clonotype is medium-sized. The chain carries TRBV15 and TRBJ1-2, with 7 positions matching TRBD1. The V and J ends lost 7 bases and 7 bases, in that order; junction bases with no gene match: 18. The germline V gene encodes CDR1 LNHNV and CDR2 YYDKDF (reference sequence). The CDR3 totals 16 residues. CDR3 nucleotide sequence: TGTGCCACCATCCTAGACGTCACAGGGGCAGGTGGTGGCTACACCTTC. Translating it yields CATILDVTGAGGGYTF.

A few counts support this clonotype. V and J are TRBV4-3 and TRBJ2-3; tentatively, D is TRBD1 or TRBD2 (5 bases each). The CDR3 contains 18 residues. The V and J ends lost 3 bases and 2 bases respectively, with 21 bases between them. The germline V gene encodes CDR1 LGHNA and CDR2 YSLEER. CDR3 protein: CASSQLSGWDGATDTQYF. In DNA form, the CDR3 reads TGCGCCAGCAGCCAGTTGTCTGGGTGGGACGGTGCCACAGATACGCAGTATTTT.

This clonotype occurred a few times. J is TRBJ2-7 and V is TRBV28; TRBD1 is a possible D gene (6 bases). The germline V and J ends were trimmed by 5 bases and 1 base, with 15 bases remaining between them. The CDR3 consists of 15 residues. From germline, CDR1 is MDHEN and CDR2 SYDVKM. In DNA form, the CDR3 reads TGTGCCAGCAGTCCGCAGGGGCCGCTTTCCTACGAGCAGTACTTC. Its translation: CASSPQGPLSYEQYF. Looking up the rest from reference TRBV28 and TRBJ2-7 gives the full variable domain: DVKVTQSSRYLVKRTGEKVFLECVQDMDHENMFWYRQDPGLGLRLIYFSYDVKMKEKGDIPEGYSVSREKKERFSLILESASTNQTSMYLCASSPQGPLSYEQYFGPGTRLTVT.

The table lists this clonotype with a few counts. The chain couples TRBV4-3 to TRBJ2-1; the D call may be TRBD1 or TRBD2 (6 bases each). V was trimmed by 0 bases and J by 12 bases, leaving 21 bases between them. The length of the CDR3 is 16 residues. CDR1 is LGHNA, CDR2 YSLEER, per germline. CDR3 bases: TGCGCCAGCAGCCAAGATCTCGGGGGCGCCGGGTATGTGCAGTTCTTC. Protein sequence: CASSQDLGGAGYVQFF.

Of note for this clonotype: One end of the junction is discordant with germline, which a read error may explain. The chain recombines TRBV5-5 with TRBJ1-6; no reliable D call. CDR3 length: 15 residues. Germline V gives CDR1 SGHKS, CDR2 YYEKEE (reference sequence). For the CDR3, the DNA is TGTGCCAGCAGCGCCATGTGGTTAGGTGGTTCACCCCTCCAATTT. Protein product: CASSAMWLGGSPLQF.

The genes are TRBV20-1 and TRBJ2-4; 9 nucleotides line up with TRBD1. CDR3 size: 14 residues. Trimming removed 6 bases from V and 1 base from J; junction bases left unmatched: 4. CDR1 and CDR2 (germline): DFQATT, SNEGSKA (reference sequence). The CDR3 sequence is CSAGTGLAKNIQYF. The CDR3 nucleotides are TGCAGTGCGGGGACAGGGCTGGCCAAAAACATTCAGTACTTC.

This chain joins TRBV21-1 and TRBJ1-2; whether TRBD1, the table's D call, matches the DNA was not checked. TRBV21-1 is described as a pseudogene. There are 14 residues in the CDR3. The CDR3 DNA follows: TGTGCCAGCAGCAAAGCTACCAGGGTATATGGCTACACCTTC. Residues: CASSKATRVYGYTF.

The chain carries TRBV5-6 and TRBJ1-2; 8 positions agree with TRBD1. The CDR3 totals 14 residues. The junction had 10 bases not matched to a gene; V was cut back by 4 bases and J by 8 bases. The germline gives CDR1 SGHDT, CDR2 YYEEEE. The CDR3 nucleotides are TGTGCCAGCAGCGGACTTCAGGGGGCGGGGGGCTACACCTTC. Residues: CASSGLQGAGGYTF.

By its share, this clonotype is medium-sized. This chain joins TRBV7-6 and TRBJ2-7, with 9 bases lining up with TRBD1. V shed 1 base and J 0 bases; nucleotides not matched to a gene: 7. This CDR3 contains 17 residues. Germline V gives CDR1 SGHVS, CDR2 FNYEAQ. The CDR3 reads CASSLGVGQGSSYEQYF. The CDR3 bases are TGTGCCAGCAGCTTAGGTGTTGGACAGGGGAGCTCCTACGAGCAGTACTTC.

Judged by abundance, this clonotype is medium-sized. The chain couples TRBV10-3 to TRBJ2-5; no firm D call. Germline-derived CDR1 and CDR2 are ENHRY and SYGVKD. The CDR3 sequence is 13 residues long. V was pared by 6 bases and J by 0 bases, with 8 bases between. CDR3 nucleotides: TGTGCCATCAGCCTTGGGAACCAAGAGACCCAGTACTTC. This encodes CAISLGNQETQYF.

This clonotype appeared a few times. The chain recombines TRBV6-2 or TRBV6-3 with TRBJ2-7; 8 bases match TRBD2. The CDR3 has 16 amino acids. Germline CDR1 MNHEY, CDR2 SVGEGT. The chain's CDR3 is CRPRGDRREVSYEQYF. As DNA, the CDR3 is TGTAGGCCCCGGGGGGATAGGCGGGAGGTCTCCTACGAGCAGTACTTC.

This clonotype rates as medium-sized. The V gene is TRBV12-3 or TRBV12-4, the J gene TRBJ2-1; 11 bases map to TRBD2. Germline trimming cut 8 bases from V and 0 bases from J; bases unmatched to any gene: 6. The CDR3 runs to 16 residues. The CDR3 coding sequence is TGTGCCAGCCGGACTAGCGGGTGGAGCTCCTACAATGAGCAGTTCTTC. It translates to CASRTSGWSSYNEQFF.

This clonotype has only one observation. This chain uses TRBV20-1 with TRBJ2-7; D unresolved. V gave up 0 bases and J gave up 3 bases, with 15 bases separating them. This CDR3 contains 15 residues. The V gene's germline CDR1 is DFQATT and CDR2 SNEGSKA (reference sequence). The CDR3 is CSARDPKGKYYEQYF. CDR3 sequence (DNA): TGCAGTGCTAGAGATCCTAAGGGAAAATACTACGAGCAGTACTTC.

The chain has TRBV4-3 and TRBJ2-1, with 10 bases lining up with TRBD2. V was pared by 0 bases and J by 8 bases, with 10 bases of the junction left unmatched. Germline-derived CDR1 and CDR2 are LGHNA and YSLEER. The CDR3 is 17 amino acids. CDR3 bases: TGCGCCAGCAGCCAAGAGAAGCGGGAGGGGGGTATCTATGAGCAGTTCTTC. Amino acids: CASSQEKREGGIYEQFF.

The chain employs TRBV24-1 and TRBJ2-3; no clear D gene. V was shortened by 5 bases and J by 3 bases, with 14 bases between the two germline ends. Per germline, CDR1 KGHDR and CDR2 SFDVKD. This CDR3 is 15 amino acids long. The DNA for the CDR3 is TGTGCCACCAGTGGTGTCGACCCCCGGACAGATACGCAGTATTTT. This sequence encodes CATSGVDPRTDTQYF.

V usage is TRBV24-1 and J usage is TRBJ2-1; D possibly matches TRBD1 or TRBD2 (5 bases each). Germline CDR1 KGHDR, CDR2 SFDVKD. The CDR3 length is 16 residues. The V gene lost 0 bases and the J gene lost 4 bases, with 12 bases spanning the gap. CDR3 sequence (DNA): TGTGCCACCAGTGATTTGCGCCCGGGACCATACAATGAGCAGTTCTTC. It translates to CATSDLRPGPYNEQFF.

By proportion, this clonotype is medium-sized (0.01 to 0.1%). The chain carries TRBV6-6 and TRBJ1-4, with D perhaps TRBD1 (5 bases). The length of the CDR3 is 19 residues. V was clipped by 6 bases and J by 0 bases, with 23 bases between them. Germline lookup yields CDR1 MNHNY and CDR2 SVGAGI (reference sequence). CDR3 sequence reads: CASSRAPAATFATNEKLFF. The CDR3, as DNA: TGTGCCAGCAGCAGGGCACCAGCAGCAACATTTGCAACTAATGAAAAACTGTTTTTT.

This clonotype was seen more than once but under ten times. The rearrangement joins TRBV5-6 to TRBJ1-5; unclear D gene. Trimming removed 0 bases from V and 0 bases from J, with 7 bases in between. This CDR3 has 15 residues. Germline lookup yields CDR1 SGHDT and CDR2 YYEEEE. CDR3 sequence: CASSLGVYSNQPQHF. CDR3 DNA sequence: TGTGCCAGCAGCTTGGGGGTATATAGCAATCAGCCCCAGCATTTT.

By sample share, this clonotype is medium-sized (0.01 to 0.1%). The chain couples TRBV6-5 to TRBJ2-1, with D perhaps TRBD2 (6 bases). V lost 6 bases and J 9 bases, leaving 15 bases between the germline ends. The CDR3 sequence is 13 residues long. Germline values: CDR1 MNHEY, CDR2 SVGAGI. The CDR3 is CASSPTEGLEQFF. Here the CDR3 DNA reads TGTGCCAGCAGCCCGACGGAGGGACTTGAGCAGTTCTTC.

The rearrangement joins TRBV5-5 to TRBJ1-2; D remains unclear. Germline V gene lookup returns CDR1 SGHKS and CDR2 YYEKEE (reference sequence). V was cut by 1 base and J by 4 bases, with 14 bases left in between. The CDR3 totals 15 residues. The CDR3, as DNA: TGTGCCAGCAGCTTGCGGTGGAGCTGGGTCTATGGCTACACCTTC. It encodes CASSLRWSWVYGYTF.